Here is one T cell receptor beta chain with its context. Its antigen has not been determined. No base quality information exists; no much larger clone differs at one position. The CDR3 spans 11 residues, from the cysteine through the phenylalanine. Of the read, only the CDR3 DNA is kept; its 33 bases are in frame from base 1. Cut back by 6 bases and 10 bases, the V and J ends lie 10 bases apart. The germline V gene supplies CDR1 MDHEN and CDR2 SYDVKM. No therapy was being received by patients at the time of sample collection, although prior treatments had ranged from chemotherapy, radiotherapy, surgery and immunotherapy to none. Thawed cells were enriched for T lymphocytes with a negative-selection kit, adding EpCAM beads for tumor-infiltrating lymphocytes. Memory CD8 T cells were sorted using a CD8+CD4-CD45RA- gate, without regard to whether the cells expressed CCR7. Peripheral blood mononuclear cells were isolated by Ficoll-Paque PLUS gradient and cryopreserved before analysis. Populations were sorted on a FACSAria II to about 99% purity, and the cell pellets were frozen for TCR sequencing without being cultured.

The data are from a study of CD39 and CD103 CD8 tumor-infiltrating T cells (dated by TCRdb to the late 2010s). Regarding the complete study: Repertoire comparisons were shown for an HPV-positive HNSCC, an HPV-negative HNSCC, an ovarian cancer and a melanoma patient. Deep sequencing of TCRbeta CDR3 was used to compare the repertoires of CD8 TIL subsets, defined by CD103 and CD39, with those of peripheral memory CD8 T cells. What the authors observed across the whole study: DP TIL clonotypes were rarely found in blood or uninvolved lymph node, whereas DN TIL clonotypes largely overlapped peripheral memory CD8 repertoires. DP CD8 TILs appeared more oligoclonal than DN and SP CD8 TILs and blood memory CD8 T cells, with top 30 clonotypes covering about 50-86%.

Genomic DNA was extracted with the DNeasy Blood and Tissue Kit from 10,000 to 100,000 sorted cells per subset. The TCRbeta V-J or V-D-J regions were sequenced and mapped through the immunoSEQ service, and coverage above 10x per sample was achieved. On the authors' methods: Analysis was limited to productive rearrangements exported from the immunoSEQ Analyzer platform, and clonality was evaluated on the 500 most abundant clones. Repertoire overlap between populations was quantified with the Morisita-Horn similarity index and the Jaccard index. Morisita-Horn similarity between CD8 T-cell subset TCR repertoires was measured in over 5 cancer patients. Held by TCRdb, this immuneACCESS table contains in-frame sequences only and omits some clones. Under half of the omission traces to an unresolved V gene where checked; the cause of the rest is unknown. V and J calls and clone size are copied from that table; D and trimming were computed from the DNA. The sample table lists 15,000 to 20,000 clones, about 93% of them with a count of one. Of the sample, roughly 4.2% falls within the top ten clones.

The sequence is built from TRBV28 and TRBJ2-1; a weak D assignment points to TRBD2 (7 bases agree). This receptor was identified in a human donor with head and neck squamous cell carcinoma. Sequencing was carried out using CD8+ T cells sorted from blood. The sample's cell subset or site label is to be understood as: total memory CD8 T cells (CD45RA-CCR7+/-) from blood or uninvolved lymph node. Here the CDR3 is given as CASRGRGEQFF. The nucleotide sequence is TGTGCCAGCAGGGGGAGGGGGGAGCAGTTCTTC. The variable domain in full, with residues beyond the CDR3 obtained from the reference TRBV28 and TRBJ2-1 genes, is DVKVTQSSRYLVKRTGEKVFLECVQDMDHENMFWYRQDPGLGLRLIYFSYDVKMKEKGDIPEGYSVSREKKERFSLILESASTNQTSMYLCASRGRGEQFFGPGTRLTVL.